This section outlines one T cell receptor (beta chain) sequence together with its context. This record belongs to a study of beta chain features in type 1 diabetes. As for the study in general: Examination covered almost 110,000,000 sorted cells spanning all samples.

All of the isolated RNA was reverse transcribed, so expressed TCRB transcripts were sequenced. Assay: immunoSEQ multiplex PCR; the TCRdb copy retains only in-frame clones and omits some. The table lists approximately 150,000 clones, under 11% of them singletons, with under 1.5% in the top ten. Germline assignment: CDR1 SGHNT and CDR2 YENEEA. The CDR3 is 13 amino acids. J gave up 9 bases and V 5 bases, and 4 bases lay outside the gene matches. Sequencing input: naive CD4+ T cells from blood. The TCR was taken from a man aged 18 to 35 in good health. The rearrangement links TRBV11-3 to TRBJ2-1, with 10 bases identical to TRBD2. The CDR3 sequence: CASSPGLAFEQFF. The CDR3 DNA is TGTGCCAGCAGCCCGGGACTAGCGTTTGAGCAGTTCTTC.